This is a list of T cell receptor beta chains from one sample in a study of blood T cells in healthy people across ages. TCRdb re-analysed the 5' RACE reads in MiXCR, keeping a single row per CDR3 protein. The sample gives around 780,000 distinct CDR3 sequences, 45% to 70% of which show up once; around a quarter is in the top ten. Sample: blood. These receptors were collected from a man in his forties or fifties in good health. CDR3s include the opening cysteine and the closing phenylalanine or tryptophan. Fields, in order: J gene, D gene, V gene, clone size, CDR3 protein, CDR3 DNA. D genes are given only for firm matches. Rows may omit the clone size; those that give it use once, few, many or a size class.

>TRBJ1-2|NA|TRBV15|NA
CATSRAFPDGGYTF
TGTGCCACCAGCAGAGCGTTCCCGGACGGCGGCTACACCTTC
>TRBJ2-5|NA|TRBV2|few
CASSGYSAETQYF
TGTGCCAGCAGTGGGTACAGCGCAGAGACCCAGTACTTC
>TRBJ2-5|NA|TRBV7-3|NA
CASRPTGTSGETQYF
TGTGCCAGCAGGCCGACCGGGACCTCAGGAGAGACCCAGTACTTC
>TRBJ2-7|NA|TRBV29-1|NA
CSVGQASYEQYF
TGCAGCGTTGGTCAAGCGTCCTACGAGCAGTACTTC
>TRBJ1-4|TRBD1|TRBV5-1|many
CASSGQTGRNEKLFF
TGCGCCAGCAGCGGCCAGACAGGGAGGAATGAAAAACTGTTTTTT
>TRBJ1-5|NA|TRBV7-3|NA
CASSLHADQPQHF
TGTGCCAGCAGCTTACACGCCGATCAGCCCCAGCATTTT
>TRBJ2-1|NA|TRBV12-3/TRBV12-4|few
CASSPGLKGRQFF
TGTGCCAGCAGCCCGGGACTCAAAGGGCGACAGTTCTTC
>TRBJ2-7|NA|TRBV7-9|NA
CASSSRGENEQYF
TGTGCCAGCAGCTCCAGAGGGGAGAACGAGCAGTACTTC
>TRBJ2-7|NA|TRBV12-3/TRBV12-4|few
CASRAMGGPYEQYF
TGTGCCAGCAGAGCAATGGGGGGCCCCTACGAGCAGTACTTC
>TRBJ2-7|TRBD2|TRBV20-1|many
CSGSRGSMDEQYF
TGCAGTGGGAGTCGCGGGAGCATGGACGAGCAGTACTTC
>TRBJ2-7|NA|TRBV6-5|NA
CASSYSVGRNSRSYEQYF
TGTGCCAGCAGTTACTCCGTAGGCCGGAACTCACGCTCCTACGAGCAGTACTTC